Each of the 8 T cell receptor beta chains below was sequenced from the same sample in a study of cytomegalovirus exposure and HLA in healthy donors. Profiled with immunoSEQ multiplex PCR; TCRdb holds only in-frame clones, not every one. The data contain some 140,000 clones, 70% to 90% of them singletons. The sequencing sample was made of PBMCs. These receptors were obtained from a man between 18 and 35 years old in good health and CMV-seropositive.

The chain's CDR3 is CASSFGLAGGPENEQFF. As DNA, the CDR3 is TGTGCCAGCAGCTTCGGACTAGCGGGAGGGCCGGAGAATGAGCAGTTCTTC. V is TRBV7-2 and J is TRBJ2-1; 15 bases fit TRBD2. The CDR3 runs 17 residues. Germline-derived CDR1 and CDR2 are SGHTA and FQGNSA. After removal of 3 bases from V and 7 bases from J, the junction contained 7 bases not matched to a gene. The full variable domain, its missing parts supplied by reference TRBV7-2 and TRBJ2-1, is GAGVSQSPSNKVTEKGKDVELRCDPISGHTALYWYRQSLGQGLEFLIYFQGNSAPDKSGLPSDRFSAERTGGSVSTLTIQRTQQEDSAVYLCASSFGLAGGPENEQFFGPGTRLTVL.

V and J are TRBV21-1 and TRBJ2-7; TRBD2, the D gene given by the table, was not confirmed from the DNA. TRBV21-1 is a listed pseudogene. CDR3 length: 15 amino acids. In DNA form, the CDR3 reads TGTGCCAGCAGCAAAGAGGAGCCACCGGGAGGAGAGCAGTACTTC. It translates to CASSKEEPPGGEQYF.

This clone was seen more than once but under ten times. The V gene is TRBV5-1, the J gene TRBJ2-5, with D possibly matching TRBD1 (5 bases). CDR3 length: 13 residues. CDR1 is SGHRS, CDR2 YFSETQ, per germline. Between the trimmed V and J ends, which lost 0 bases and 2 bases, there was a span of 5 bases. In DNA, the CDR3 is TGCGCCAGCAGCTTGGGACAGCAAGAGACCCAGTACTTC. As protein: CASSLGQQETQYF.

In its sample, this clone was seen a few times. The chain couples TRBV19 to TRBJ1-5; maybe TRBD1 (6 bases). Between the trimmed V and J ends, which lost 3 bases and 7 bases, there was a span of 10 bases. The germline V gene has CDR1 LNHDA and CDR2 SQIVND (reference sequence). The CDR3 is 13 residues long. CDR3 in amino acids: CASSMGQGQPQHF. In DNA, the CDR3 is TGTGCCAGTAGTATGGGTCAGGGGCAGCCCCAGCATTTT.

V and J are TRBV6-4 and TRBJ2-1; 9 bases align to TRBD2. Losses at the gene ends were 5 bases for V and 2 bases for J; bases not matched to a gene: 4. Germline CDR1 MRHNA, CDR2 SNTAGT. The CDR3 is made up of 15 amino acids. CDR3 sequence (DNA): TGTGCCAGCAGTCGTGTAGCGGGAGCCTACAATGAGCAGTTCTTC. This gives the protein CASSRVAGAYNEQFF.

The chain joins TRBV7-8 to TRBJ1-1, with D uncertain. Between the trimmed V and J ends, which lost 1 base and 0 bases, there was a span of 6 bases. The CDR3 has 14 amino acids. Germline-derived CDR1 and CDR2 are SGHVS and FQNEAQ. The CDR3 nucleotides read TGTGCCAGCAGCTTAGTTGGGCTGAACACTGAAGCTTTCTTT. Its translation: CASSLVGLNTEAFF.

The chain recombines TRBV28 with TRBJ1-4, with TRBD1 as a possible D gene (5 bases). The V gene's germline CDR1 is MDHEN and CDR2 SYDVKM. Trimming removed 4 bases at V and 0 bases at J, with 9 bases between. This CDR3 has 15 residues. CDR3 in amino acids: CASSWWGATNEKLFF. The CDR3 coding sequence is TGTGCCAGCAGTTGGTGGGGCGCAACTAATGAAAAACTGTTTTTT.

The gene calls are TRBV4-2 and TRBJ2-2, with D possibly being TRBD2 (6 bases). Germline V lookup: CDR1 LGHNA, CDR2 YNFKEQ. The CDR3 is made up of 14 amino acids. V gave up 1 base and J gave up 6 bases, with 9 bases separating them. The CDR3 nucleotides are TGTGCCAGCAGCCAAGGACTAGGCCCCGGGGAGCTGTTTTTT. Translated, it gives CASSQGLGPGELFF.